Below are 10 T cell receptor beta chains sequenced from a single sample in a study of blood T cells in healthy people across ages. A sample-barcoded 5' primer and a J-beta primer mix were used in a second PCR of about 7 to 11 cycles. A single record per CDR3 protein comes from TCRdb applying MiXCR to the 5' RACE reads. This table has some 920,000 distinct CDR3 sequences, about 51% appearing once. The sequenced sample was blood. The receptors originated from a woman aged 55-69 years in good health.

V is TRBV20-1 and J is TRBJ1-2; 8 bases match TRBD1. Trimming took 4 bases from V and 9 from J; bases not matched to a gene: 13. Germline assignment: CDR1 DFQATT and CDR2 SNEGSKA (reference sequence). The CDR3 totals 14 residues. The CDR3 DNA is TGCAGTGCTAAGGTCTCAGGGGGCATAGGGAGCTACACCTTC. Its protein is CSAKVSGGIGSYTF.

The chain joins TRBV7-9 to TRBJ1-1; a possible D gene is TRBD1 (5 bases). This CDR3 has 16 amino acids. Germline loops: CDR1 SEHNR, CDR2 FQNEAQ (reference sequence). The V end was cut by 4 bases, the J end by 1 base, with 16 bases between. Written as DNA, the CDR3 is TGTGCCAGCAGCTCCTTATCCAGACAGAGGAACACTGAAGCTTTCTTT. This codes for CASSSLSRQRNTEAFF.

This clonotype was picked up a small number of times. The V call is TRBV12-3 or TRBV12-4, the J call TRBJ2-7, with a weak D call TRBD1 (5 bases). This CDR3 region has 14 residues. The ends were cut back, 4 bases at V and 2 bases at J, with 12 bases in the middle. In DNA, the CDR3 is TGTGCCAGCAGTTCCACAGGTAGGACCTACGAGCAGTACTTC. It codes for CASSSTGRTYEQYF.

The chain uses TRBV20-1 and TRBJ2-1, with D possibly matching TRBD1 (6 bases). The CDR3 consists of 15 residues. From germline, CDR1 is DFQATT and CDR2 SNEGSKA (reference sequence). V lost 1 base and J lost 9, with 19 bases in between. CDR3 in amino acids: CSARAYPSGAGEQFF. CDR3 nucleotides: TGCAGTGCTAGAGCCTATCCCTCAGGGGCGGGTGAGCAGTTCTTC.

A few counts support this clonotype. The chain joins TRBV5-1 to TRBJ2-5; the match to TRBD2 covers 10 bases. J gave up 6 bases and V 7 bases, and 6 bases lay outside the gene matches. This CDR3 comprises 13 residues. CDR1 and CDR2 (germline): SGHRS, YFSETQ. The CDR3 DNA is TGCGCCAGCGCGAGCGGGAGGGACAAGACCCAGTACTTC. Amino acid sequence: CASASGRDKTQYF.

In this sample, this clonotype turned up a few times. V usage is TRBV3-1 and J usage is TRBJ2-7; 10 positions match TRBD2. This CDR3 has 15 residues. The germline V gene has CDR1 LGHDT and CDR2 YNNKEL (reference sequence). V dropped 4 bases and J dropped 5; count of bases not matched to a gene: 8. CDR3 region: CASSPSSGRFNEQYF. CDR3 sequence (DNA): TGTGCCAGCAGCCCCTCTAGCGGGAGATTCAACGAGCAGTACTTC.

This clonotype has just a few counts. The CDR3 DNA follows: TGCAGTGCTAGAGAGTCCCTGGGGGGGATCCCTTTCGGGGAGACCCAGTACTTC. Amino acid sequence: CSARESLGGIPFGETQYF. The chain joins TRBV20-1 to TRBJ2-4, with TRBD2 matching 7 bases. The closer fit of TRBJ2-5 to the DNA end suggests the J call may be wrong. CDR1 is DFQATT and CDR2 is SNEGSKA in the germline V gene (reference sequence). The CDR3 runs to 18 residues.

To note about this clonotype: The germline gene is not matched at one end of the junction; a read error may be the cause. This chain links TRBV19 with TRBJ2-1; D is tentatively TRBD1 or TRBD2 (5 bases each). This CDR3 has 15 residues. CDR1 is LNHDA, CDR2 SQIVND, per germline (reference sequence). For the CDR3, the DNA is TGTGCCAGTAGTATATATGGGACGGGTTACAATGGGCAGTTCTTC. It yields the protein CASSIYGTGYNGQFF.

The sample holds one count of this clonotype. The V call is TRBV27, the J call TRBJ1-1; TRBD1 is a possible D gene (6 bases). V was clipped by 2 bases and J by 5 bases, with 12 bases between them. The CDR3 runs to 14 residues. Germline assignment: CDR1 MNHEY and CDR2 SMNVEV (reference sequence). Written as DNA, the CDR3 is TGTGCCAGCAGTTTAAACAGGGTCGATACTGAAGCTTTCTTT. As protein: CASSLNRVDTEAFF.

The chain combines TRBV24-1 with TRBJ2-6; TRBD1 matches at 7 bases. This CDR3 spans 18 amino acids. Looked up from germline, CDR1 is KGHDR and CDR2 is SFDVKD. Trimming took 2 bases from V and 3 from J; bases not matched to a gene: 9. CDR3 protein: CATSDWSGDSFGANVLTF. DNA of the CDR3: TGTGCCACCAGTGATTGGTCAGGGGACAGCTTTGGGGCCAACGTCCTGACTTTC.